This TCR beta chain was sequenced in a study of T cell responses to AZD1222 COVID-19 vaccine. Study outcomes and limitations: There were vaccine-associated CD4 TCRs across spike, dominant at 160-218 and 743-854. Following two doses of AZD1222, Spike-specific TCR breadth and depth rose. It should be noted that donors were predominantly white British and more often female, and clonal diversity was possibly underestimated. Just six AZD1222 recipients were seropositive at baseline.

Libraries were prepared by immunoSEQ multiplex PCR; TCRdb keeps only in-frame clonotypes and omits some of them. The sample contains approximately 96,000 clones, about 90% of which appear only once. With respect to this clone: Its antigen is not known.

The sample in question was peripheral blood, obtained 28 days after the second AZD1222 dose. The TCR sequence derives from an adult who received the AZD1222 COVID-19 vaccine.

CDR3 amino acids: CASTIQGNTGELFF. CDR3 bases: TGTGCCAGCACAATACAGGGGAACACCGGGGAGCTGTTTTTT. The chain employs TRBV2 and TRBJ2-2, with TRBD1 as a possible D gene (6 bases). The length of the CDR3 is 14 residues. The V gene's germline CDR1 is SNHLY and CDR2 FYNNEI. The V and J ends lost 7 bases and 1 base respectively, with 10 bases between them.